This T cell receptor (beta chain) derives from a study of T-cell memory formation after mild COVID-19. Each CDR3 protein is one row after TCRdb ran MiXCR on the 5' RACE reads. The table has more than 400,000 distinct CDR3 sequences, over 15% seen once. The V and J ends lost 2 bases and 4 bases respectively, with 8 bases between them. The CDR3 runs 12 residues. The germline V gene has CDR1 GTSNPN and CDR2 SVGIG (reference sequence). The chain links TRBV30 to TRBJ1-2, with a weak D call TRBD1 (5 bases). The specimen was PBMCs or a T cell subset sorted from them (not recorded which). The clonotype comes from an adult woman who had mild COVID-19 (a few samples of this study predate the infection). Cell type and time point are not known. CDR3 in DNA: TGTGCCTGGAGTCCTGGGGGCTATGGCTACACCTTC. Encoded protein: CAWSPGGYGYTF.